The 19 T cell receptor beta chains below were found in one sample sequenced in a study of blood T cell repertoires in COVID-19. TCRdb keeps only in-frame clones here, not all; method: immunoSEQ multiplex PCR. The repertoire holds around 76,000 clones, approximately 80% seen once, with 9.5% to 15% in the top ten. The sample comprised peripheral blood. All receptors derive from a man aged 50 to 60 with COVID-19, enrolled during active disease.

The sample holds a few counts of this clone. The V call is TRBV27, the J call TRBJ1-5; D possibly corresponds to TRBD1 (6 bases). The germline V gene encodes CDR1 MNHEY and CDR2 SMNVEV (reference sequence). The CDR3 extends over 12 amino acids. Trimming cost V 6 bases and J 4 bases, with 7 bases left between them. The CDR3 DNA reads TGTGCCAGCAGGGACAGTAATCAGCCCCAGCATTTT. This gives the protein CASRDSNQPQHF.

The chain uses TRBV9 and TRBJ2-1; TRBD1 matches 8 bases. CDR1 and CDR2 (germline): SGDLS, YYNGEE. The CDR3 consists of 15 residues. V was clipped by 4 bases and J by 4 bases; unmatched bases: 7. CDR3 protein: CASSTQDRDYNEQFF. The DNA for the CDR3 is TGTGCCAGCAGCACCCAGGACAGGGATTACAATGAGCAGTTCTTC.

Only one count was recorded for this clone. The chain uses TRBV19 and TRBJ2-5, with TRBD1 matching 7 bases. The CDR3 length is 15 residues. CDR1 and CDR2 from the germline V gene are LNHDA and SQIVND (reference sequence). With V trimmed by 6 bases and J by 1 base, 8 bases remained unmatched. The CDR3 here is CASSLTWTGQETQYF. The CDR3 DNA sequence: TGTGCCAGTAGCTTAACGTGGACAGGCCAAGAGACCCAGTACTTC.

This chain links TRBV10-3 with TRBJ2-1; TRBD1 agrees at 9 bases. V shed 7 bases and J 10 bases; nucleotides not matched to a gene: 8. The germline gives CDR1 ENHRY, CDR2 SYGVKD. CDR3 length: 13 residues. CDR3 nucleotide sequence: TGTGCCATCACTGGGGACAGGGTGGGCGAGCAGTTCTTC. Residues: CAITGDRVGEQFF.

This clone has a single count. The chain has TRBV5-1 and TRBJ2-1, with 10 bases matching TRBD2. With 0 bases clipped from V and 12 bases from J, the junction kept 6 bases outside the gene matches. This CDR3 is 14 amino acids long. In germline, CDR1 is SGHRS, CDR2 YFSETQ. The CDR3 reads CASSLESGRETQFF. CDR3 sequence (DNA): TGCGCCAGCAGCTTGGAAAGCGGGAGGGAGACGCAGTTCTTC.

The rearrangement joins TRBV19 to TRBJ2-7; 7 bases fit TRBD1. This CDR3 region has 13 residues. Per the germline V gene, CDR1 is LNHDA and CDR2 is SQIVND (reference sequence). Germline trimming cut 5 bases from V and 2 bases from J; bases unmatched to any gene: 3. CDR3 sequence: CASSSGTAYEQYF. CDR3 bases: TGTGCCAGTAGTTCCGGGACAGCCTACGAGCAGTACTTC.

This clone was counted a few times. The V call is TRBV5-1, the J call TRBJ2-7; maybe TRBD1 (6 bases). The CDR3 contains 15 residues. Trimming shortened V by 4 bases and J by 5 bases, and 19 bases separated the two germline ends. Germline loops: CDR1 SGHRS, CDR2 YFSETQ. The CDR3 bases are TGCGCCAGCAGCCCGGATGCAGGGGTTCCGGACGAGCAGTACTTC. Its translation is CASSPDAGVPDEQYF.

The gene calls are TRBV5-4 and TRBJ2-3, with 8 bases lining up with TRBD2. The length of the CDR3 is 15 residues. The trim removed 0 bases at V and 3 bases at J, leaving 3 bases unmatched. CDR1 SGHNT and CDR2 YYREEE come from the germline V gene (reference sequence). The CDR3 DNA sequence: TGTGCCAGCAGCTTGGGCGGGAGGAATACAGATACGCAGTATTTT. Encoded protein: CASSLGGRNTDTQYF.

This clone was seen only once. This sequence joins TRBV14 and TRBJ2-7, with 8 bases that match TRBD2. In germline, CDR1 is SGHDN, CDR2 FVKESK. Germline trimming cut 3 bases from V and 2 bases from J; bases unmatched to any gene: 6. This CDR3 has 15 residues. The CDR3 nucleotides read TGTGCCAGCAGCCATGCCGGGACTAGTCCCTACGAGCAGTACTTC. This translates into CASSHAGTSPYEQYF.

This clone was found a few times. The V call is TRBV11-2, the J call TRBJ2-7; perhaps TRBD1 as D (6 bases). The V gene lost 6 bases and the J gene lost 3 bases, with 18 bases spanning the gap. Germline lookup yields CDR1 SGHAT and CDR2 FQNNGV. This CDR3 has 15 residues. The DNA for the CDR3 is TGTGCCAGCAGACTGAGACAGGCCACGATCTACGAGCAGTACTTC. This sequence encodes CASRLRQATIYEQYF.

The genes are TRBV29-1 and TRBJ2-7; no firm D call. There are 11 residues in the CDR3. V was clipped by 2 bases and J by 2 bases, with 4 bases between them. CDR1 and CDR2 (germline): SQVTM, ANQGSEA. CDR3 in amino acids: CSVEQAYEQYF. The DNA of the CDR3 is TGCAGCGTTGAACAGGCCTACGAGCAGTACTTC.

The chain joins TRBV28 to TRBJ1-6; D gene uncertain. The CDR3 is made up of 12 amino acids. Germline V CDR1 and CDR2: MDHEN, SYDVKM. V shed 6 bases and J shed 5 bases, with 5 bases lying between them. The CDR3 is CASSLNNSPLHF. CDR3 DNA sequence: TGTGCCAGCAGCCTAAATAATTCACCCCTCCACTTT.

The chain uses TRBV19 and TRBJ1-4; 9 positions match TRBD1. This CDR3 is built from 13 residues. The trim removed 8 bases at V and 6 bases at J, leaving 4 bases unmatched. The V gene's germline CDR1 is LNHDA and CDR2 SQIVND (reference sequence). CDR3 sequence reads: CASSTGGHEKLFF. DNA of the CDR3: TGTGCCAGTTCGACAGGGGGACATGAAAAACTGTTTTTT. Full variable domain (remainder filled in from reference TRBV19 and TRBJ1-4): DGGITQSPKYLFRKEGQNVTLSCEQNLNHDAMYWYRQDPGQGLRLIYYSQIVNDFQKGDIAEGYSVSREKKESFPLTVTSAQKNPTAFYLCASSTGGHEKLFFGSGTQLSVL.

The genes are TRBV7-2 and TRBJ2-1; D is perhaps TRBD2 (5 bases). V was clipped by 3 bases and J by 0 bases, with 12 bases between them. The germline gives CDR1 SGHTA, CDR2 FQGNSA. CDR3 size: 16 residues. The CDR3 DNA is TGTGCCAGCAGCTTGGCGGCGGGCCGCTCCTACAATGAGCAGTTCTTC. Translated: CASSLAAGRSYNEQFF.

The V gene is TRBV19, the J gene TRBJ1-2; the D gene is possibly TRBD1 (6 bases). Between the trimmed V and J ends, which lost 2 bases and 2 bases, there was a span of 12 bases. The length of the CDR3 is 15 residues. In germline, CDR1 is LNHDA, CDR2 SQIVND (reference sequence). The CDR3 bases are TGTGCCAGTAGTATAACCGGGACAACCAACTATGGCTACACCTTC. Encoded protein: CASSITGTTNYGYTF.

The chain has TRBV20-1 and TRBJ1-1, with a tentative D call TRBD1 (6 bases). Trimming shortened V by 3 bases and J by 4 bases, and 12 bases separated the two germline ends. The germline gives CDR1 DFQATT, CDR2 SNEGSKA (reference sequence). The CDR3 runs 13 residues. The CDR3 sequence: CSASRGRGTEAFF. CDR3 bases: TGCAGTGCTAGTAGGGGGAGGGGCACTGAAGCTTTCTTT.

The chain combines TRBV5-4 with TRBJ1-3, with unresolved D. V lost 0 bases and J lost 2, with 9 bases in between. This CDR3 has 15 amino acids. The germline gives CDR1 SGHNT, CDR2 YYREEE (reference sequence). The CDR3 region is CASSLEGGTGNTIYF. The CDR3 DNA is TGTGCCAGCAGCTTGGAGGGAGGAACTGGAAACACCATATATTTT.

The gene calls are TRBV7-8 and TRBJ2-7; tentative D call: TRBD1 (6 bases). Germline V gene sequence: CDR1 SGHVS, CDR2 FQNEAQ. This CDR3 comprises 14 residues. The ends were cut back, 2 bases at V and 2 bases at J, with 10 bases in the middle. As DNA, the CDR3 is TGTGCCAGCAGCTTACCCGGGACACCCTACGAGCAGTACTTC. Residues: CASSLPGTPYEQYF.

V and J are TRBV18 and TRBJ2-7; 7 bases fit TRBD2. CDR1 and CDR2 (germline): KGHSH, LQKENI. Trimming cost V 3 bases and J 3 bases; bases outside gene matches: 11. The CDR3 spans 16 residues. CDR3 protein: CASSPAGAGVNYEQYF. The CDR3 region has the DNA TGTGCCAGCTCACCCGCCGGGGCGGGAGTAAACTACGAGCAGTACTTC.